The 6 T cell receptor beta chains in this list originate from one sample, sequenced in a study of CD8+CD57+ T cells in acquired aplastic anemia. Individuals selected for sequencing had exhibited CD8+CD57+ cell expansion on flow cytometry. Genomic DNA constituted the template upon which TCR beta VDJ and CDR3 profiling was performed. TCRdb ran MiXCR on the reads and lists one entry per CDR3 protein. Here the sample spans fewer than 250,000 distinct CDR3 sequences, about half being singletons. Material: sorted CD4+, CD8+, or CD8+CD57+ T cells (not recorded which) from PBMCs. These receptors came from a human donor with aplastic anemia.

With regard to this clonotype: A single base separates this from a much larger clone, so it may be a read error. Here the CDR3 omits its conserved ending phenylalanine or tryptophan, so a read error is the likely source. V usage is TRBV6-1 and J usage is TRBJ1-1, with D uncertain. Germline values: CDR1 MNHNS, CDR2 SASEGT. The CDR3 loop spans 13 amino acids. Between the trimmed V and J ends, which lost 0 bases and 3 bases, there was a span of 5 bases. The CDR3 sequence: CASSEAWDTEAFS. Here the CDR3 DNA reads TGTGCCAGCAGTGAAGCGTGGGACACTGAAGCTTTCTCT.

This chain connects TRBV15 to TRBJ1-3; no reliable D call. Germline V gene sequence: CDR1 LNHNV, CDR2 YYDKDF (reference sequence). Deletions cut 0 bases from V and 7 bases from J, with 10 bases between. The CDR3 is 14 residues long. The CDR3 protein is CATSREQGWNTIYF. DNA of the CDR3: TGTGCCACCAGCAGAGAACAAGGTTGGAACACCATATATTTT.

There are many counts of this clonotype. This chain joins TRBV6-1 and TRBJ2-3; D assignment may be TRBD1 or TRBD2 (6 bases each). The CDR3 has 14 residues. Germline CDR1 reads MNHNS; CDR2 reads SASEGT. Trimming left V 4 bases short and J 5 bases short, with 13 bases between. The CDR3 nucleotides are TGTGCCAGCAGTGCAATACAGGGAGGAGATACGCAGTATTTT. This sequence encodes CASSAIQGGDTQYF.

This clonotype was recorded many times. The V call is TRBV20-1, the J call TRBJ1-5; 9 nucleotides align to TRBD1. CDR1 and CDR2 from the germline V gene are DFQATT and SNEGSKA (reference sequence). CDR3 size: 18 residues. Trimming at V came to 3 bases and at J to 0 bases, leaving 12 bases not matched to a gene. The CDR3 protein is CSARNVVGQGYSNQPQHF. CDR3 DNA: TGCAGTGCTAGGAACGTGGTGGGACAGGGTTATAGCAATCAGCCCCAGCATTTT.

The chain is built from TRBV24-1 and TRBJ2-7; 8 bases map to TRBD1. CDR3 length equals 15 residues. Germline V CDR1 and CDR2: KGHDR, SFDVKD. V trimming: 1 base; J trimming: 2 bases; junction bases outside the gene matches: 3. DNA of the CDR3: TGTGCCACCAGTGATTTAGACAGGGGTCCCTACGAGCAGTACTTC. Amino acids: CATSDLDRGPYEQYF.

In this sample, this clonotype turned up many times. The V gene is TRBV7-7, the J gene TRBJ2-5; D not certain. Trimming left V 1 base short and J 2 bases short, with 5 bases between. The germline CDR1 and CDR2 sequences are SSHAT and FNYEAQ (reference sequence). This CDR3 is built from 13 residues. The CDR3 bases are TGTGCCAGCAGCTTAGAACGTCAAGAGACCCAGTACTTC. Translation gives CASSLERQETQYF.